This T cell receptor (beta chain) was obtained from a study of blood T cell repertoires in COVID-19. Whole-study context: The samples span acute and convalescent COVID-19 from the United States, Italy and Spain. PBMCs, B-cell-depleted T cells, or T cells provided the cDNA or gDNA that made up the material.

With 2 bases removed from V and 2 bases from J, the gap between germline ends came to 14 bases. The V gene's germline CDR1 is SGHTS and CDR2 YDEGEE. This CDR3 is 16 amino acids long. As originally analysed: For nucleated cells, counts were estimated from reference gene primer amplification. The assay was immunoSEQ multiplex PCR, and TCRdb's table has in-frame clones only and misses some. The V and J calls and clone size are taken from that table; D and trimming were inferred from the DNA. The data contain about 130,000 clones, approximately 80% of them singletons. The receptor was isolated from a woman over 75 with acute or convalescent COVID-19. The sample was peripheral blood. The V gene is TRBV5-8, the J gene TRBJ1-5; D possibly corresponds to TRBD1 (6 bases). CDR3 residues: CASSFLGASGNQPQHF. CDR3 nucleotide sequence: TGTGCCAGCAGCTTCCTGGGGGCTAGTGGCAATCAGCCCCAGCATTTT.